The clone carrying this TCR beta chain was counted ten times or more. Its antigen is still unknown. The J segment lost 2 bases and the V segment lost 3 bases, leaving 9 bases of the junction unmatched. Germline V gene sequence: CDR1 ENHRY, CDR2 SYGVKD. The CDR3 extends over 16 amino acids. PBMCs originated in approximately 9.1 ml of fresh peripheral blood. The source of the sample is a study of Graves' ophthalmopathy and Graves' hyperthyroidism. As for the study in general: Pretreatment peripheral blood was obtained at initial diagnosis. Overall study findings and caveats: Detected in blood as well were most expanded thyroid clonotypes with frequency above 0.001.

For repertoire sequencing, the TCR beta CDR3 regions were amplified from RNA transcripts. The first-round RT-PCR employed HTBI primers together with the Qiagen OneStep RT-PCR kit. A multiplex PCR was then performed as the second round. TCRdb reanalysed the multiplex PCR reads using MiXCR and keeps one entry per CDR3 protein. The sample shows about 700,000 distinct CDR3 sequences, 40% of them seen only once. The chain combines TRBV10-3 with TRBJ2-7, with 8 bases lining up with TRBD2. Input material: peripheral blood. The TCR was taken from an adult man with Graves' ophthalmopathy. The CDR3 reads CAISDSVAGRTYEQYF. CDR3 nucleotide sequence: TGTGCCATCAGTGATTCCGTAGCGGGAAGGACCTACGAGCAGTACTTC.